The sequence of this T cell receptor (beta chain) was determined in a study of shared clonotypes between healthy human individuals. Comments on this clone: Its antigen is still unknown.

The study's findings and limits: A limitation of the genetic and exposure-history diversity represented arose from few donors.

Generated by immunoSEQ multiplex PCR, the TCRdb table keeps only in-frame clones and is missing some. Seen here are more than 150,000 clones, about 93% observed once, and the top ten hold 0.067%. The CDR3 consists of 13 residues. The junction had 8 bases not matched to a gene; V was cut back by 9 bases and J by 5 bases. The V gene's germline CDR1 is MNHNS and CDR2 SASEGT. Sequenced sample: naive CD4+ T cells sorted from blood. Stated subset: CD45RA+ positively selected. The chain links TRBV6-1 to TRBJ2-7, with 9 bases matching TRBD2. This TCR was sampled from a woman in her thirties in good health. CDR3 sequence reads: CASKRGDLHEQYF. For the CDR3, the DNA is TGTGCCAGTAAGCGGGGGGATTTGCACGAGCAGTACTTC.